The 27 T cell receptor beta chains listed next were all sequenced from one sample in a study of vaccination and CD4 T cells after COVID-19 (dated by TCRdb to 2022 to 2024). The sample's time point label is to be understood as: late sampling 161 to 241 days after vaccination in a few convalescent patients. Per the publication, the treatment or condition label means: roughly 10-day PBMC culture with coronavirus spike peptide pools or control peptides (ViraFEST assay). Libraries were made using PCR. Sequenced on an Illumina iSeq 100. At the Johns Hopkins FTIC core, DNA from the cultured CD4+ T cells underwent TCR sequencing with the Oncomine TCR Beta short-read assay. TCRdb reprocessed the public reads (quality trimming at Q25 with fastp, clone calling with MiXCR) and kept in-frame beta chains. Here each entry gathers all rows of one CDR3 protein and keeps the most common genes and DNA. Counted in this sample were about 21,000 distinct CDR3 sequences; about 43% of them appeared once. 13% of the sample lies in the top ten.

Their cognate antigens are unknown. The material sequenced was CD4+ T cells from blood, cultured in vitro, taken about 7 months after SARS-CoV-2 vaccination. The receptors originated from a human donor who had recovered from COVID-19.

The chain joins TRBV10-3 to TRBJ1-6, with 10 bases lining up with TRBD1. The CDR3 spans 15 residues. The V segment lost 6 bases and the J segment 7 bases; nucleotides outside the gene matches: 6. Germline values: CDR1 ENHRY, CDR2 SYGVKD. CDR3: CAISQPGQGNSPLHF. Written as DNA, the CDR3 is TGTGCCATCAGCCAACCGGGACAGGGGAATTCACCCCTCCACTTT.

The CDR3 is CASSPALGRTPSGYTF. In DNA form, the CDR3 reads TGTGCCAGCAGCCCAGCCCTGGGGAGAACACCAAGCGGCTACACCTTC. The rearrangement uses TRBV7-2 and TRBJ1-2; D gene uncertain. The CDR3 is 16 residues long. Germline V gives CDR1 SGHTA, CDR2 FQGNSA. V lost 5 bases, J lost 8 bases, and 24 bases lay in between.

A few counts support this clonotype. V usage is TRBV10-3 and J usage is TRBJ2-1; D tentatively fits TRBD1 or TRBD2 (6 bases each). The CDR3 runs 14 residues. Germline CDR1 and CDR2: ENHRY and SYGVKD. V shed 7 bases and J shed 3 bases, with 13 bases lying between them. The CDR3: CAITRGLHYNEQFF. CDR3 sequence (DNA): TGTGCCATCACCCGGGGGCTACACTACAATGAGCAGTTCTTC.

The V call is TRBV7-9, the J call TRBJ1-2, with no clear D. The CDR3 has 15 residues. V dropped 5 bases and J dropped 0 bases, with 13 bases sitting between them. The germline CDR1 and CDR2 sequences are SEHNR and FQNEAQ (reference sequence). This chain's CDR3 is CASSPDRTANYGYTF. CDR3 DNA: TGTGCCAGCAGCCCCGATAGAACCGCTAACTATGGCTACACCTTC. Variable domain in full (rest from reference TRBV7-9 and TRBJ1-2): DTGVSQNPRHKITKRGQNVTFRCDPISEHNRLYWYRQTLGQGPEFLTYFQNEAQLEKSRLLSDRFSAERPKGSFSTLEIQRTEQGDSAMYLCASSPDRTANYGYTFGSGTRLTVV.

This clonotype was picked up a small number of times. CDR3 DNA sequence: TGCAGTGCTAGAGGTCCCCGGAACTATGGCTACACCTTC. As protein: CSARGPRNYGYTF. The chain recombines TRBV20-1 with TRBJ1-2; D is uncertain. The CDR3 is 13 amino acids. Deletions cut 1 base from V and 2 bases from J, with 8 bases between. Looked up from germline, CDR1 is DFQATT and CDR2 is SNEGSKA (reference sequence).

The rearrangement joins TRBV20-1 to TRBJ2-1; 13 nucleotides match TRBD2. V dropped 4 bases and J dropped 6; count of bases not matched to a gene: 3. This CDR3 comprises 14 residues. Germline CDR1 DFQATT, CDR2 SNEGSKA (reference sequence). This CDR3 is CSATTSGRSNEQFF. The CDR3 DNA follows: TGCAGTGCTACGACTAGCGGGAGGAGCAATGAGCAGTTCTTC.

The V gene is TRBV6-1, the J gene TRBJ1-1; a possible D gene is TRBD1 (6 bases). The CDR3 runs 14 residues. The V gene lost 6 bases and the J gene lost 0 bases, with 11 bases spanning the gap. Germline-derived CDR1 and CDR2 are MNHNS and SASEGT. This CDR3 reads CASRDSNLNTEAFF. For the CDR3, the DNA is TGTGCCAGCAGGGACAGTAACCTGAACACTGAAGCTTTCTTT.

The chain employs TRBV10-3 and TRBJ1-1, with D possibly being TRBD1 (6 bases). The CDR3 runs to 16 residues. Trimming removed 5 bases at V and 2 bases at J, with 18 bases between. Germline V CDR1 and CDR2: ENHRY, SYGVKD. The CDR3 sequence: CAISRSGGQSNTEAFF. CDR3 nucleotides: TGTGCCATCAGTAGGAGTGGCGGACAGAGCAACACTGAAGCTTTCTTT.

This chain links TRBV6-1 with TRBJ1-6, with D possibly being TRBD1 (6 bases). V shed 3 bases and J shed 5 bases, with 11 bases lying between them. Germline CDR1 reads MNHNS; CDR2 reads SASEGT. The CDR3 has 15 amino acids. The CDR3 region has the DNA TGTGCCAGCAGTGACCAGGGGCTAGATAATTCACCCCTCCACTTT. As protein: CASSDQGLDNSPLHF.

This clonotype was counted only a few times. This rearrangement joins TRBV19 to TRBJ1-5; D unclear. Germline CDR1 and CDR2: LNHDA and SQIVND (reference sequence). Trimming removed 1 base from V and 0 bases from J, with 7 bases in between. The CDR3 spans 15 residues. The CDR3 is CASSIGGYSNQPQHF. The CDR3 coding sequence is TGTGCCAGTAGTATAGGAGGGTATAGCAATCAGCCCCAGCATTTT.

V gene TRBV7-9 combines with J gene TRBJ2-1; TRBD1 matches 9 bases. The CDR3 has 15 amino acids. V lost 5 bases to trimming and J lost 8 bases; unmatched junction nucleotides: 10. Germline CDR1 SEHNR, CDR2 FQNEAQ (reference sequence). CDR3 sequence: CASSPRQGVFYEQFF. The CDR3 DNA reads TGTGCCAGCAGCCCCCGACAGGGGGTGTTCTATGAGCAGTTCTTC.

CDR3 in DNA: TGTGCCAGCAGCTTAGCTACGGAAACTGAAGCTTTCTTT. Residues: CASSLATETEAFF. The chain uses TRBV7-9 and TRBJ1-1, with no clear D. The CDR3 is made up of 13 amino acids. Germline CDR1 SEHNR, CDR2 FQNEAQ (reference sequence). Between the trimmed V and J ends, which lost 0 bases and 5 bases, there was a span of 7 bases.

The table lists this clonotype with a few counts. The chain carries TRBV28 and TRBJ1-2; no clear D. This CDR3 is 12 amino acids long. Trimming took off 6 bases at V and 8 bases at J, with 13 bases between the two ends. Germline CDR1 MDHEN, CDR2 SYDVKM. CDR3 sequence (DNA): TGTGCCAGCAGATTAGCCACGGCGGGCTACACCTTC. Amino acids: CASRLATAGYTF.

The chain employs TRBV10-3 and TRBJ1-2; no firm D call. Germline V gene data show CDR1 as ENHRY and CDR2 as SYGVKD. Deletions cut 0 bases from V and 8 bases from J, with 22 bases between. The CDR3 is 17 residues long. Here the CDR3 DNA reads TGTGCCATCAGTGAGTCAGTCGGGCCCTCGGCTGTGTGGGGCTACACCTTC. Residues: CAISESVGPSAVWGYTF.

The DNA of the CDR3 is TGTGCCAGCAGCCGGACAGGGCCCTTCGGCTACACCTTC. Protein sequence: CASSRTGPFGYTF. The chain combines TRBV27 with TRBJ1-2, with TRBD1 matching over 8 bases. CDR3 length equals 13 residues. Looked up from germline, CDR1 is MNHEY and CDR2 is SMNVEV (reference sequence). V lost 6 bases, J lost 8 bases, and 8 bases stayed unmatched.

The V call is TRBV7-9, the J call TRBJ2-7, with D possibly TRBD1 on 6 matching bases. Germline lookup yields CDR1 SEHNR and CDR2 FQNEAQ (reference sequence). V gave up 0 bases and J gave up 2 bases, with 14 bases separating them. The length of the CDR3 is 16 residues. The CDR3, as DNA: TGTGCCAGCAGCTTAGCTGGTGATAACAGGGCCTACGAGCAGTACTTC. Protein sequence: CASSLAGDNRAYEQYF.

This clonotype was seen more than once but under ten times. The chain has TRBV7-6 and TRBJ2-5, with D tentatively TRBD1 (5 bases). Germline V gene lookup returns CDR1 SGHVS and CDR2 FNYEAQ. The CDR3 has 16 residues. V was clipped by 4 bases and J by 4 bases, with 19 bases between them. The CDR3 region has the DNA TGTGCCAGCAGCTCTCAGAGTGGGGCTGTCATAGAGACCCAGTACTTC. This sequence encodes CASSSQSGAVIETQYF.

The chain uses TRBV7-3 and TRBJ2-3, with D perhaps given as TRBD1 or TRBD2 (5 bases each). The CDR3 sequence is 12 residues long. Looked up from germline, CDR1 is SGHTA and CDR2 is FQGTGA. V lost 5 bases and J lost 4, with 7 bases in between. CDR3 residues: CASSLGADTQYF. CDR3 sequence (DNA): TGTGCCAGCAGCCTGGGGGCAGATACGCAGTATTTT.

V and J are TRBV11-3 and TRBJ2-7; 9 nucleotides match TRBD1. Germline CDR1 and CDR2: SGHNT and YENEEA. V lost 5 bases, J lost 6 bases, and 11 bases stayed unmatched. There are 15 residues in the CDR3. The CDR3 loop reads CASSRLGDRVSEQYF. The CDR3 DNA is TGTGCCAGCAGCCGACTCGGGGACAGGGTATCCGAGCAGTACTTC.

This clonotype was seen more than once but under ten times. The chain links TRBV7-6 to TRBJ2-5, with 7 bases fitting TRBD1. J gave up 4 bases and V 3 bases, and 5 bases lay outside the gene matches. Germline CDR1 is SGHVS and CDR2 is FNYEAQ. The CDR3 totals 14 residues. The CDR3: CASSFQGQLETQYF. The CDR3 bases are TGTGCCAGCAGCTTCCAGGGACAGCTAGAGACCCAGTACTTC. The variable domain in full, completed from reference TRBV7-6 and TRBJ2-5, reads GAGVSQSPRYKVTKRGQDVALRCDPISGHVSLYWYRQALGQGPEFLTYFNYEAQQDKSGLPNDRFSAERPEGSISTLTIQRTEQRDSAMYRCASSFQGQLETQYFGPGTRLLVL.

This clonotype was counted between two and nine times. V is TRBV6-2 or TRBV6-3 and J is TRBJ2-7, with 9 bases aligning to TRBD1. The V segment lost 5 bases and the J segment 4 bases; nucleotides outside the gene matches: 0. The CDR3 runs 12 residues. Germline CDR1 and CDR2: MNHEY and SVGEGT. In nucleotides, the CDR3 is TGTGCCAGCAGTGACAGGGGGTACGAGCAGTACTTC. It is translated as CASSDRGYEQYF.

The chain combines TRBV20-1 with TRBJ2-6; D not certain. The CDR3 spans 13 residues. CDR1 and CDR2 from the germline V gene are DFQATT and SNEGSKA (reference sequence). V dropped 6 bases and J dropped 4 bases, with 10 bases sitting between them. CDR3 sequence: CSALFSGANVLTF. As DNA, the CDR3 is TGCAGTGCGTTGTTCTCGGGGGCCAACGTCCTGACTTTC.

This clonotype came up a few times. The V and J genes are TRBV7-2 and TRBJ1-2; D is unresolved. Trimming stripped 2 bases from V and 8 bases from J, with 15 bases between. Per the germline V gene, CDR1 is SGHTA and CDR2 is FQGNSA. There are 14 residues in the CDR3. The CDR3 here is CASSLSAGKEGYTF. The CDR3 nucleotides read TGTGCCAGCAGCTTAAGTGCGGGCAAAGAGGGCTACACCTTC.

This clonotype turned up a few times. This sequence joins TRBV7-2 and TRBJ2-5; 9 nucleotides match TRBD1. The CDR3 has 14 residues. Germline-derived CDR1 and CDR2 are SGHTA and FQGNSA. Unmatched junction bases numbered 7, after V lost 6 bases and J lost 5 bases. This CDR3 reads CASRQTGGGETQYF. The CDR3 DNA sequence: TGTGCCAGCAGACAGACAGGGGGTGGGGAGACCCAGTACTTC. Full variable domain (rest looked up from reference TRBV7-2 and TRBJ2-5): GAGVSQSPSNKVTEKGKDVELRCDPISGHTALYWYRQSLGQGLEFLIYFQGNSAPDKSGLPSDRFSAERTGGSVSTLTIQRTQQEDSAVYLCASRQTGGGETQYFGPGTRLLVL.

The chain joins TRBV6-4 to TRBJ1-6, with no clear D. Looked up from germline, CDR1 is MRHNA and CDR2 is SNTAGT. V was shortened by 3 bases and J by 12 bases, with 12 bases between the two germline ends. The CDR3 extends over 13 amino acids. CDR3 sequence (DNA): TGTGCCAGCAGTGAAGACATCTTTTTACCCCTCCACTTT. Protein sequence: CASSEDIFLPLHF.

A few counts support this clonotype. J is TRBJ1-5 and V is TRBV19; D gene unclear. This CDR3 contains 12 residues. Trimming took 3 bases from V and 9 from J, leaving 9 bases between them. Germline V gives CDR1 LNHDA, CDR2 SQIVND (reference sequence). The CDR3 DNA reads TGTGCCAGTAGTATTTTGGGTTCGCCCCAGCATTTT. This codes for CASSILGSPQHF.

The rearrangement links TRBV11-2 to TRBJ2-7; D is undetermined. The CDR3 is made up of 12 amino acids. Between the trimmed V and J ends, which lost 5 bases and 6 bases, there was a span of 11 bases. CDR1 is SGHAT, CDR2 FQNNGV, per germline. The CDR3 nucleotides are TGTGCCAGCAGCCATCAAAAGGGCGAGCAGTACTTC. As protein: CASSHQKGEQYF.